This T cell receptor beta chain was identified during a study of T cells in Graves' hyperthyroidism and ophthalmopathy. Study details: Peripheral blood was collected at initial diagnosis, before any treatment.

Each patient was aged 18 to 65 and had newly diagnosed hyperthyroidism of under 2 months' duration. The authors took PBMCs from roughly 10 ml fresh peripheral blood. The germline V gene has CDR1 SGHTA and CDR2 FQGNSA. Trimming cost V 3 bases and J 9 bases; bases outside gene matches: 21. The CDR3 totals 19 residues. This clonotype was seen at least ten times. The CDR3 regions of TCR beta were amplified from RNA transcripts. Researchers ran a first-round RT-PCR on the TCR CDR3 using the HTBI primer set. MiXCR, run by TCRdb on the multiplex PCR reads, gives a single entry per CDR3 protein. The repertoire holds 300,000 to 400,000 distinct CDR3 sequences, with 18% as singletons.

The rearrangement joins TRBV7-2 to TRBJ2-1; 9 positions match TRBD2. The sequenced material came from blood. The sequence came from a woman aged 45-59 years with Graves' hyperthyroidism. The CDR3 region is CASSFGAGVVVAGDSEQFF. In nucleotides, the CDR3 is TGTGCCAGCAGCTTTGGCGCAGGGGTGGTGGTAGCGGGAGACAGTGAGCAGTTCTTC.